The clone carrying this T cell receptor beta chain appeared once. CDR3 size: 16 residues. Germline CDR1 and CDR2: SGHTA and FQGTGA. J was trimmed by 4 bases and V by 8 bases; bases with no gene match: 14. In the original workflow: Researchers report that nucleated cell counts were estimated from reference gene primer amplification. TCRdb's copy holds only in-frame clones and misses some; the assay was immunoSEQ multiplex PCR. V and J calls and clone size are as listed in that table; D and trimming were resolved from the DNA. The sample comprises about 160,000 clones, roughly 80% of which are singletons, and around 2.8% rests with the top ten. This specimen comes from a study of blood T cell repertoires in COVID-19. Across the whole study: COVID-19 samples collected from the United States, Italy and Spain covered acute and convalescent phases.

J is TRBJ2-1 and V is TRBV7-3; 7 nucleotides line up with TRBD1. This receptor was identified in a man aged 65 to 79 with acute or convalescent COVID-19. Sequenced: peripheral blood. Written as DNA, the CDR3 is TGTGCCAGCGCAAAGGGGGCAGGGGCGCGGTACAATGAGCAGTTCTTC. It is translated as CASAKGAGARYNEQFF.